The 27 T cell receptor delta chains reported below all come from one sample, sequenced in a study of γδ T cells in repeated Plasmodium falciparum infection. Vgamma9/Vdelta2+ and Vdelta2-negative gammadelta T cells were flow-sorted from PBMC for bulk sequencing. TCRdb made new clone calls on the multiplex PCR reads using CATT. The data hold 50,000 to 55,000 delta-chain clones, with 1.9% observed a single time. The sequencing sample was made of gamma-delta T cells from blood. All receptors come from a pool of human donors (malaria-infected and uninfected, not separated).

There are many counts of this clone. A far more abundant clone sits one base away, making this likely a read error. The rearrangement joins TRDV2 to TRDJ1; 8 bases map to TRDD3. Unmatched junction bases numbered 16, after V lost 3 bases and J lost 11 bases. The CDR3 extends over 15 amino acids. Germline-derived CDR1 and CDR2 are GEAIGNYY and EKD. The DNA of the CDR3 is TGTGCCTGTGACGCGGTAGGGCTGGGGGACCGTAACCTCATCTTT. This codes for CACDAVGLGDRNLIF.

This clone was counted only a few times. The TCRdb protein, from a much larger clone, departs from this DNA's translation at residue 10, likely by read error; the protein shown derives from the DNA. The chain couples TRAV36/DV7 to TRDJ1, with TRDD2 as a possible D gene (6 bases). Since TCRdb gives no J gene, matching the DNA to germline was used here to assign it. V lost 6 bases and J lost 3, with 21 bases in between. Germline loops: CDR1 VTNFRS, CDR2 LTSSGIE (reference sequence). The CDR3 runs to 15 residues. CDR3 sequence (DNA): TGTGCTGGAGCTCCCCCTTCCCAGTACGCCGATAAACTCATCTTT. Amino acid sequence: CAGAPPSQYADKLIF.

This clone has just a few counts. A far larger clone is just one base off, so this is likely a read error. Other DNA sequences in this specimen translate into the identical CDR3. The chain employs TRDV2 and TRDJ1; 10 nucleotides agree with TRDD3. Assignment of the J gene here rests on matching the DNA to germline, because TCRdb gives none. The germline CDR1 and CDR2 sequences are GEAIGNYY and EKD. Losses at the gene ends were 4 bases for V and 3 bases for J; bases not matched to a gene: 28. The CDR3 loop spans 22 amino acids. CDR3 residues: CACDVSGLPSYWGIPLPDKLIF. The CDR3 DNA reads as TGTGCCTGTGATGTGTCGGGCCTTCCCTCGTACTGGGGGATCCCCCTGCCCGATAAACTCATCTTT.

The sample holds a few counts of this clone. The protein recorded in TCRdb matches a much larger clone and deviates from this DNA's translation at residue 11, suggesting a read error; the protein here is obtained by translating the DNA. The rearrangement joins TRDV1 to TRDJ2; weak D call: TRDD3 (5 bases). The J gene, missing from TCRdb, was assigned here through DNA to germline matching. Looked up from germline, CDR1 is TSWWSYY and CDR2 is QGS. The CDR3 extends over 20 amino acids. Trimming removed 3 bases from V and 4 bases from J, with 27 bases in between. CDR3 nucleotide sequence: TGTGCTCTTGGGGAGACCTTAACCAGTACTGAGGGATTAAGGACAGCACAACTCTTCTTT. It specifies CALGETLTSTEGLRTAQLFF.

Worth noting for this clone: With a far larger clone one base away, a read error is the likely cause. Other DNA sequences from this sample encode an identical CDR3 as well. This chain links TRDV1 with TRDJ1, with 11 bases aligning to TRDD3. Here the J gene was assigned by germline matching of the DNA, as TCRdb has none. This CDR3 has 27 residues. The germline V gene has CDR1 TSWWSYY and CDR2 QGS. Unmatched junction bases numbered 33, after V lost 0 bases and J lost 0 bases. The chain's CDR3 is CALGELPTAFLDHYWGIILFYTDKLIF. CDR3 nucleotides: TGTGCTCTTGGGGAACTCCCCACGGCCTTCCTAGATCACTACTGGGGGATAATCCTTTTTTACACCGATAAACTCATCTTT.

A few counts support this clone. The protein TCRdb lists belongs to a much larger clone and differs from this DNA's translation at residue 3, which points to a read error; the protein shown is made from the DNA. This chain uses TRDV1 with TRDJ1; 7 nucleotides align to TRDD3. The J gene is absent in TCRdb and was assigned here via DNA matching to germline. The length of the CDR3 is 14 residues. V was clipped by 10 bases and J by 0 bases; unmatched bases: 8. Germline V lookup: CDR1 TSWWSYY, CDR2 QGS. CDR3: CAPVLGLNTDKLIF. The CDR3 region has the DNA TGTGCTCCCGTACTGGGGTTAAACACCGATAAACTCATCTTT.

About this clone: The mismatch at residue 15 between this DNA's translation and the TCRdb protein of a much larger clone likely reflects a read error; the protein shown is translated from the DNA. The genes are TRDV1 and TRDJ1; TRDD3 matches at 9 bases. Here the J gene came from matching the DNA to germline, since TCRdb omits it. Per the germline V gene, CDR1 is TSWWSYY and CDR2 is QGS. V lost 1 base, J lost 0 bases, and 27 bases stayed unmatched. This CDR3 contains 24 residues. CDR3 sequence reads: CALGEPHFSLIWGMGRRYTDKLIF. Here the CDR3 DNA reads TGTGCTCTTGGGGAACCCCATTTTTCCCTGATCTGGGGGATGGGGAGGAGGTACACCGATAAACTCATCTTT.

This clone was counted ten times or more. TCRdb assigns this DNA the protein of a much larger clone, which departs from its translation at residue 12; this likely reflects a read error, and the protein shown comes from translating the DNA. The CDR3 coding sequence is TGTGCTCTTGGGGAACCCTCACGCCTGGGGGATGATCCCGATAAACTCATCTTT. Its translation is CALGEPSRLGDDPDKLIF. The V and J genes are TRDV1 and TRDJ1; TRDD3 matches at 9 bases. The J gene, not given by TCRdb, was assigned here from a germline match of the nucleotide sequence. The germline gives CDR1 TSWWSYY, CDR2 QGS. The junction had 12 bases not matched to a gene; V was cut back by 1 base and J by 3 bases. This CDR3 has 18 amino acids.

This clone was counted between two and nine times. With a far larger clone one base away, a read error is the likely cause. Other DNA sequences in this specimen translate into the identical CDR3. The genes are TRDV2 and TRDJ1; possibly TRDD3 for D (6 bases). TCRdb does not report a J gene; here it was assigned by matching the DNA to germline references. Germline-derived CDR1 and CDR2 are GEAIGNYY and EKD. The V end was cut by 0 bases, the J end by 2 bases, with 21 bases between. The CDR3 length is 18 residues. CDR3 residues: CACDTVLGALRSTDKLIF. The CDR3 DNA is TGTGCCTGTGACACCGTACTGGGAGCCCTACGAAGTACCGATAAACTCATCTTT.

About this clone itself: This likely reflects a read error, since a far larger clone is one base away. The sample has other DNA sequences that encode this CDR3 too. The rearrangement uses TRDV1 and TRDJ2, with 12 bases fitting TRDD3. The J gene was missing in TCRdb and was found by matching the end of the DNA to germline. Germline loops: CDR1 TSWWSYY, CDR2 QGS. The CDR3 runs to 23 residues. CDR3 DNA: TGCGCTCTTGGGGTCAAACGAACTGCTGGGGGATACGGGCCCCAATGGAGGACAGCACAACTCTTCTTT. This codes for CALGVKRTAGGYGPQWRTAQLFF.

In this sample, this clone turned up many times. This probably arose from a read error, given a far larger clone one base away. The sample carries other DNA sequences with the same CDR3. The CDR3 coding sequence is TGTGCCTTTAAAGAGCCTGGGGGCTATGATAAACTCATCTTT. Protein product: CAFKEPGGYDKLIF. The rearrangement links TRDV3 to TRDJ1, with 7 bases aligning to TRDD3. Trimming removed 1 base from V and 5 bases from J; junction bases left unmatched: 10. Per germline, CDR1 TVYSNPD and CDR2 GDNSRS (reference sequence). The CDR3 is made up of 14 amino acids.

This clone was observed a few times. TCRdb has a much larger clone's protein, which differs at residue 3 from the translation of this DNA, likely because of a read error; what is shown is the protein translated from the DNA. The chain joins TRDV1 to TRDJ1; possible D gene TRDD2, 7 bases. Germline matching of the DNA provided the J gene here, since TCRdb leaves it blank. Germline CDR1 TSWWSYY, CDR2 QGS. The CDR3 contains 20 residues. CDR3 sequence reads: CAIGVPVVPTWYWDTDKLIF. CDR3 coding DNA: TGTGCTATTGGGGTACCCGTGGTTCCTACCTGGTACTGGGACACCGATAAACTCATCTTT.

A note on this clone: The protein TCRdb lists belongs to a much larger clone and differs from this DNA's translation at residue 17, which points to a read error; the protein shown is made from the DNA. This chain joins TRDV1 and TRDJ3; 9 bases match TRDD3. Since TCRdb gives no J gene, matching the DNA to germline was used here to assign it. Trimming took 2 bases from V and 2 from J; bases not matched to a gene: 31. This CDR3 contains 27 residues. The V gene's germline CDR1 is TSWWSYY and CDR2 QGS. CDR3 in DNA: TGTGCTCTTGGGGAAACTGGGCCCAAACTCACATCCCATCGGGGGATACACGGTCCCTGGGACACCCGACAGATGTTTTTC. It codes for CALGETGPKLTSHRGIHGPWDTRQMFF.

This clone was detected many times. The protein that TCRdb holds for this DNA derives from a much larger clone and differs from the translated DNA at residue 10, which likely indicates a read error; the protein shown here is translated from the DNA. The V gene is TRDV2, the J gene TRDJ3, with 7 bases that match TRDD3. TCRdb leaves out the J gene; it was filled in here by matching the DNA to germline. Trimming cost V 3 bases and J 5 bases; bases outside gene matches: 9. The germline V gene has CDR1 GEAIGNYY and CDR2 EKD. The CDR3 contains 17 residues. The CDR3 here is CACDGYWGARDTRQMFF. CDR3 in DNA: TGTGCCTGTGACGGGTACTGGGGAGCCCGGGACACCCGACAGATGTTTTTC.

There are many counts of this clone. The V call is TRDV1, the J call TRDJ1, with D unclear. Germline-derived CDR1 and CDR2 are TSWWSYY and QGS. V shed 3 bases and J shed 6 bases, with 14 bases lying between them. The CDR3 is 14 residues long. The CDR3 here is CALGDCFPLYKLIF. In DNA form, the CDR3 reads TGTGCTCTTGGGGATTGTTTTCCCCTCTATAAACTCATCTTT.

This clone was observed many times. The protein in TCRdb stems from a much larger clone and differs at residue 14 from this DNA's translation, likely a read error; here the protein is translated from the DNA. V and J are TRDV2 and TRDJ3; 9 positions match TRDD3. Germline matching of the DNA provided the J gene here, since TCRdb leaves it blank. CDR1 GEAIGNYY and CDR2 EKD come from the germline V gene. The length of the CDR3 is 19 residues. This CDR3 reads CACDSVGDRSSWDIRQMFF. As DNA, the CDR3 is TGTGCCTGTGACTCCGTGGGGGATAGGAGCTCCTGGGACATCCGACAGATGTTTTTC.

This clone was picked up a small number of times. This sequence is one base from a far larger clone and is likely a read error. The same CDR3 can be traced to other DNA sequences in this sample. The chain links TRDV1 to TRDJ1, with a possible D match to TRDD2 (6 bases). TCRdb lists no J gene, so it was determined here by aligning the DNA to germline. CDR1 is TSWWSYY and CDR2 is QGS in the germline V gene. There are 25 residues in the CDR3. V dropped 2 bases and J dropped 0 bases, with 40 bases sitting between them. CDR3 amino acids: CALGETLPNLLVLKGLWMYTDKLIF. The CDR3 DNA follows: TGTGCTCTTGGGGAAACCCTTCCCAACCTATTAGTGCTTAAGGGGTTATGGATGTACACCGATAAACTCATCTTT.

In its sample, this clone was seen a few times. It is likely a read error: a sequence one base away is far more abundant. At the DNA level, this CDR3 is encoded by other sequences in the same sample as well. This chain links TRDV3 with TRDJ1, with 7 bases that match TRDD3. TCRdb carries no J gene annotation; the J gene was assigned here by matching the DNA with germline. The CDR3 loop spans 23 amino acids. The V and J ends lost 2 bases and 0 bases, in that order; junction bases with no gene match: 33. CDR1 TVYSNPD and CDR2 GDNSRS come from the germline V gene (reference sequence). CDR3: CAFPGPPTGDSSYLFLYTDKLIF. CDR3 coding DNA: TGTGCCTTTCCCGGGCCCCCTACTGGGGATAGTAGCTATCTTTTTTTGTACACCGATAAACTCATCTTT.

About this clone: A far larger clone is only one base removed, so a read error is likely. The sample contains more than one DNA sequence encoding this CDR3. This chain connects TRDV3 to TRDJ1; TRDD3 agrees at 10 bases. TCRdb does not report a J gene; here it was assigned by matching the DNA to germline references. J gave up 0 bases and V 3 bases, and 22 bases lay outside the gene matches. The CDR3 sequence is 20 residues long. CDR1 and CDR2 from the germline V gene are TVYSNPD and GDNSRS (reference sequence). The CDR3, as DNA: TGTGCCTTAACAGGCCTCCCTACAATTCTGGGGGATAACAACACCGATAAACTCATCTTT. Its protein is CALTGLPTILGDNNTDKLIF. The whole variable domain, filled in from reference TRDV3 and TRDJ1, reads CDKVTQSSPDQTVASGSEVVLLCTYDTVYSNPDLFWYRIRPDYSFQFVFYGDNSRSEGADFTQGRFSVKHILTQKAFHLVISPVRTEDSATYYCALTGLPTILGDNNTDKLIFGKGTRVTVEP.

Details on this clone: This DNA's translation and the protein TCRdb lists, from a much larger clone, do not match at residue 16, likely due to a read error; the protein shown is translated from the DNA. The V and J genes are TRDV1 and TRDJ1; D call uncertain. Because TCRdb records no J gene, it was assigned here through a match of the DNA to germline. Trimming took off 1 base at V and 7 bases at J, with 31 bases between the two ends. This CDR3 comprises 20 residues. CDR1 and CDR2 (germline): TSWWSYY, QGS. The CDR3 here is CALGEQWPCGRGLWNGKLIF. The CDR3 nucleotides are TGTGCTCTTGGGGAACAATGGCCGTGTGGGAGGGGCCTATGGAACGGTAAACTCATCTTT.

A remark on this clone: It may be a read error: a sequence one base away is much more abundant. J is TRDJ1 and V is TRAV29/DV5; 9 nucleotides agree with TRDD3. Germline V gives CDR1 NSMFDY, CDR2 ISSIKDK. The V segment lost 0 bases and the J segment 0 bases; nucleotides outside the gene matches: 21. The CDR3 covers 21 residues. CDR3 sequence (DNA): TGTGCAGCAAGCGCGCTCAGGAAGACCTCCCAACTGGGGGACAACACCGATAAACTCATCTTT. Translating it yields CAASALRKTSQLGDNTDKLIF.

With regard to this clone: Given a much more abundant clone one base away, this may be a read error. Other DNA sequences in the sample encode the same CDR3. The CDR3 protein is CALGELCCFLKLRSPDKLIF. The DNA for the CDR3 is TGTGCTCTTGGGGAACTATGTTGCTTCCTGAAATTACGATCCCCCGACAAACTCATCTTT. The chain carries TRDV1 and TRDJ1; tentatively, D is TRDD2 (6 bases). The J gene, missing from TCRdb, was assigned here through DNA to germline matching. Per the germline V gene, CDR1 is TSWWSYY and CDR2 is QGS. The CDR3 has 20 residues.

This clone was seen repeatedly, ten times or more. TCRdb's protein for this DNA is that of a much larger clone and differs from the translation at residue 3, likely a read error; the protein shown is the DNA translation. This rearrangement joins TRDV2 to TRDJ1; 12 positions agree with TRDD3. CDR3 length equals 18 residues. CDR1 is GEAIGNYY and CDR2 is EKD in the germline V gene. The CDR3 sequence: CAYDPVLGDTRETDKLIF. CDR3 nucleotide sequence: TGTGCCTATGACCCGGTACTGGGGGATACAAGAGAGACCGATAAACTCATCTTT.

This clone has a count of ten or more. The protein recorded in TCRdb matches a much larger clone and deviates from this DNA's translation at residue 20, suggesting a read error; the protein here is obtained by translating the DNA. CDR3 protein: CACDTVIPYSDWGIGTNYTEKLIF. In nucleotides, the CDR3 is TGTGCCTGTGACACCGTTATCCCTTACTCAGACTGGGGGATAGGAACGAATTACACCGAGAAACTCATCTTT. The J gene is TRDJ1, the V gene TRDV2; 11 bases agree with TRDD3. TCRdb offers no J gene call, so here the DNA was matched to germline to obtain one. CDR3 size: 24 residues. The germline CDR1 and CDR2 sequences are GEAIGNYY and EKD.

In regard to this clone: TCRdb lists the protein of a much larger clone for this DNA, which differs at residue 6, so this is likely a read error; the protein given here is translated from the DNA itself. This sequence joins TRDV1 and TRDJ1; 11 bases match TRDD3. As TCRdb names no J gene, one was assigned here on the basis of a DNA match to germline. Looked up from germline, CDR1 is TSWWSYY and CDR2 is QGS. The CDR3 extends over 21 amino acids. Trimming cost V 1 base and J 4 bases; bases outside gene matches: 20. The CDR3 DNA is TGTGCTCTTGGGGAACGAGGACTTCCTACATGGGGGATACGAGGGGTCGATAAACTCATCTTT. As protein: CALGERGLPTWGIRGVDKLIF.

This clone was seen more than once but under ten times. TCRdb pairs this DNA with a much larger clone's protein that differs at residue 11, likely a read error; the protein shown was translated from the DNA. V usage is TRDV2 and J usage is TRDJ1; D is uncertain. The J gene, absent from TCRdb, was called here by matching the DNA to germline. Germline CDR1 reads GEAIGNYY; CDR2 reads EKD. CDR3 length equals 16 residues. V lost 3 bases, J lost 9 bases, and 25 bases lay in between. The CDR3 protein is CACDARATVGRRELIF. The CDR3, as DNA: TGTGCCTGTGACGCCCGCGCCACAGTGGGCCGGAGGGAACTCATCTTT.

With regard to this clone: Translating this DNA gives a protein that differs at residue 7 from the TCRdb one, which belongs to a much larger clone; a read error is likely, and the protein shown is this translation. CDR3 protein: CALGEQPNPPRRLRLIF. CDR3 nucleotide sequence: TGTGCTCTTGGGGAACAACCTAACCCTCCGCGTCGGCTGCGGCTCATCTTT. Here the V gene is TRDV1, but the J gene went uncalled; the table's D call, TRDD3, was not checked against the DNA. The CDR3 runs 17 residues. Germline-derived CDR1 and CDR2 are TSWWSYY and QGS.